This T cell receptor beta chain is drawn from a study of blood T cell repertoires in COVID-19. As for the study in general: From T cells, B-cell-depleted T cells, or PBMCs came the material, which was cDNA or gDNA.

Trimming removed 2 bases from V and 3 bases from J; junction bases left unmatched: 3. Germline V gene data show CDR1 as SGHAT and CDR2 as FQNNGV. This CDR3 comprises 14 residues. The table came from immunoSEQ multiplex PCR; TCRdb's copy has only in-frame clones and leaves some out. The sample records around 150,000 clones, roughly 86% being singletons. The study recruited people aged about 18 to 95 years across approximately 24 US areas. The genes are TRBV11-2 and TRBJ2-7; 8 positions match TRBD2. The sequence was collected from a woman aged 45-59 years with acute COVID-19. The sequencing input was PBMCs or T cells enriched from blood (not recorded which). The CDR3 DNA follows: TGTGCCAGCAGCTTAAGCGGGAGAGGCTACGAGCAGTACTTC. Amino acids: CASSLSGRGYEQYF.